The 9 T cell receptor beta chains in this list originate from one sample, sequenced in a study of response to subunit inactivated influenza vaccine. One entry per CDR3 protein results from TCRdb running MiXCR on the RT-PCR reads. The repertoire has 630,000 or so distinct CDR3 sequences, roughly 14% of them found once; the top ten carry 11%. Here the sequenced sample was PBMCs from blood, taken about 12 days after vaccination. Receptors were obtained from a man aged 45-65 years who received an inactivated influenza vaccine.

This clonotype was seen only a few times. The rearrangement joins TRBV6-1 to TRBJ1-2; D is unclear. Per the germline V gene, CDR1 is MNHNS and CDR2 is SASEGT. Deletions cut 6 bases from V and 7 bases from J, with 18 bases between. This CDR3 spans 14 amino acids. Written as DNA, the CDR3 is TGTGCCAGCAGGGAGGTTGTCGGGTACGCTGGCTACACCTTC. This codes for CASREVVGYAGYTF.

This clonotype was found a few times. The chain couples TRBV4-3 to TRBJ2-2, with D perhaps TRBD1 (6 bases). The CDR3 is 14 amino acids. The germline CDR1 and CDR2 sequences are LGHNA and YSLEER. Trimming left V 3 bases short and J 4 bases short, with 9 bases between. DNA for the CDR3: TGCGCCAGCAGCCAGGGGGCGAGCACCGGGGAGCTGTTTTTT. This gives the protein CASSQGASTGELFF.

This clonotype was seen a few times. The V and J genes are TRBV20-1 and TRBJ2-2; TRBD1 matches 8 bases. In germline, CDR1 is DFQATT, CDR2 SNEGSKA (reference sequence). The CDR3 covers 13 residues. Trimming removed 5 bases from V and 4 bases from J; junction bases left unmatched: 3. CDR3 sequence reads: CSAGQGSTGELFF. CDR3 DNA sequence: TGCAGTGCTGGACAGGGTTCCACCGGGGAGCTGTTTTTT.

This clonotype was seen only a few times. At one of its ends the junction is not consistent with the germline gene, which may arise from a read error. The chain uses TRBV6-5 and TRBJ2-7; perhaps D is TRBD1 or TRBD2 (5 bases each). Germline assignment: CDR1 MNHEY and CDR2 SVGAGI. The CDR3 has 17 residues. The CDR3 reads CVSSSSSYSRETYEQYF. DNA of the CDR3: TGTGTCAGCAGTTCCTCCTCGTATTCCAGGGAGACCTACGAGCAGTACTTC.

The chain combines TRBV6-2 or TRBV6-3 with TRBJ2-7; D tentatively reads TRBD1 or TRBD2 (5 bases each). This CDR3 is 18 amino acids long. The ends were cut back, 5 bases at V and 0 bases at J, with 23 bases in the middle. Germline V gives CDR1 MNHEY, CDR2 SVGEGT. CDR3: CASSHPKAFRGGSYEQYF. CDR3 DNA: TGTGCCAGCAGTCACCCGAAAGCGTTTCGTGGGGGCTCCTACGAGCAGTACTTC.

This rearrangement joins TRBV18 to TRBJ1-4; TRBD1 is a possible D gene (6 bases). CDR1 and CDR2 from the germline V gene are KGHSH and LQKENI. Trimming removed 3 bases from V and 5 bases from J, with 10 bases in between. The CDR3 has 14 residues. The CDR3 loop is CASSPDRRNEKLFF. CDR3 nucleotides: TGTGCCAGCTCACCGGACAGACGGAATGAAAAACTGTTTTTT.

This clonotype was picked up many times. J is TRBJ2-7 and V is TRBV12-3 or TRBV12-4, with D tentatively TRBD1 (6 bases). V lost 4 bases and J 3 bases, leaving 10 bases between the germline ends. The CDR3 totals 13 residues. In DNA, the CDR3 is TGTGCCAGCAGTTCCGGACAGTTCTACGAGCAGTACTTC. Its protein is CASSSGQFYEQYF.

In DNA form, the CDR3 reads TGTGCCACCAGCAGCTCCCTACTTGCCCAGTACTTC. Its protein product is CATSSSLLAQYF. The J gene is TRBJ2-5, the V gene TRBV15; unclear D gene. The length of the CDR3 is 12 residues. Germline loops: CDR1 LNHNV, CDR2 YYDKDF (reference sequence). The germline V and J ends were trimmed by 3 bases and 9 bases, with 11 bases remaining between them.

J is TRBJ2-7 and V is TRBV5-1; 9 nucleotides line up with TRBD1. The length of the CDR3 is 15 residues. The germline gives CDR1 SGHRS, CDR2 YFSETQ. With V trimmed by 0 bases and J by 3 bases, 4 bases remained unmatched. The CDR3 reads CASSLGGTGLYEQYF. CDR3 nucleotide sequence: TGCGCCAGCAGCTTGGGCGGGACAGGGCTCTACGAGCAGTACTTC.